This entry is about one T cell receptor (beta chain). The CDR3 has 18 amino acids. V lost 0 bases and J 2 bases, leaving 19 bases between the germline ends. CDR1 is MNHEY and CDR2 is SMNVEV in the germline V gene (reference sequence). Generated by immunoSEQ multiplex PCR, the TCRdb table keeps only in-frame clones and is missing some. In the table there are about 2,500 clones, about four fifths of which are singletons. The data originate from a study of tumor T cells in aggressive B-cell lymphoma. The receptor was derived from an adult with diffuse large B cell lymphoma. Material: tumor tissue. This chain uses TRBV27 with TRBJ2-5; weak D call: TRBD1 (5 bases). The CDR3 spells CASSLSVSGSVFQETQYF. The CDR3 DNA reads as TGTGCCAGCAGTTTATCGGTCTCAGGGTCAGTATTTCAAGAGACCCAGTACTTC.